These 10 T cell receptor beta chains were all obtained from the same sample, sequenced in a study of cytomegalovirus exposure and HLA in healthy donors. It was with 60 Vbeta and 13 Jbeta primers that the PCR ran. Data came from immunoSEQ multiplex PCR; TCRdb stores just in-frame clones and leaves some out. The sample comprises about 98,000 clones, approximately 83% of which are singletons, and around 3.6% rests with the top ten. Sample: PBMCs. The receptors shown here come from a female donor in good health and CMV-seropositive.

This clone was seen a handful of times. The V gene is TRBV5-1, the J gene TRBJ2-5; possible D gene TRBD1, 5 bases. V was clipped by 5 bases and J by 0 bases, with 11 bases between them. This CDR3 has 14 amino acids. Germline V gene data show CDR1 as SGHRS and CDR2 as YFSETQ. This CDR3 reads CASRYRGNQETQYF. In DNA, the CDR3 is TGCGCCAGCAGATATAGGGGAAACCAAGAGACCCAGTACTTC.

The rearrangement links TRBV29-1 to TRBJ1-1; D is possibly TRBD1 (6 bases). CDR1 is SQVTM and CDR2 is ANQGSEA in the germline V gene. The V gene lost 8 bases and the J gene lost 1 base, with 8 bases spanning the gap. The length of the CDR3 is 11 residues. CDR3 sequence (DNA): TGCAGCATAGGGGGGAACACTGAAGCTTTCTTT. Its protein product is CSIGGNTEAFF.

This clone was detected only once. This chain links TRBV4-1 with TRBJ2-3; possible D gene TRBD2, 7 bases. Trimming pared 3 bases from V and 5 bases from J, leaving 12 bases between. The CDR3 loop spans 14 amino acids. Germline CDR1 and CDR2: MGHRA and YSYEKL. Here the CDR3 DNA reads TGCGCCAGCAGCCAGGCGGGGGCGGGAGATACGCAGTATTTT. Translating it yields CASSQAGAGDTQYF.

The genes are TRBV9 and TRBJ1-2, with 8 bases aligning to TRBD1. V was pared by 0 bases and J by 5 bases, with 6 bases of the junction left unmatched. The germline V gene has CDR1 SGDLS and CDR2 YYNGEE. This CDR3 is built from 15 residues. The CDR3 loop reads CASSVGTGPGYGYTF. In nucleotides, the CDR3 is TGTGCCAGCAGCGTAGGGACAGGGCCAGGATATGGCTACACCTTC.

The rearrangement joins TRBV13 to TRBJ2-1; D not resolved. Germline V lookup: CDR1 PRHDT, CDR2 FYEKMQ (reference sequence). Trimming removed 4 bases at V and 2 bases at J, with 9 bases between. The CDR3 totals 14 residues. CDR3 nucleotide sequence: TGTGCCAGCAGCTCAGACTCCACCTACAATGAGCAGTTCTTC. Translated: CASSSDSTYNEQFF.

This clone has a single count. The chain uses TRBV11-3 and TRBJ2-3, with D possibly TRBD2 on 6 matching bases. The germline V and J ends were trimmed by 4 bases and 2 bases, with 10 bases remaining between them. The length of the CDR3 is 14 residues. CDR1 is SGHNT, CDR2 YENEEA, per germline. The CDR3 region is CASSSWGDTDTQYF. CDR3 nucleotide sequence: TGTGCCAGCAGCTCTTGGGGGGACACAGATACGCAGTATTTT.

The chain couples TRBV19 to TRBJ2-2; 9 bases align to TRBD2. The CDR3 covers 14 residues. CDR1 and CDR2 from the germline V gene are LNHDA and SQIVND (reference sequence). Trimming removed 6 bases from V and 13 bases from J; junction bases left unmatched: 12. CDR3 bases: TGTGCCAGTAGGGTTTCGCGGGAGGGCCGGGGGCTGTTTTTT. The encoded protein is CASRVSREGRGLFF.

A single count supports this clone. CDR3 sequence (DNA): TGCGCCAGCAGCCGGGGACAGGGAATCGACAATGAGCAGTTCTTC. This encodes CASSRGQGIDNEQFF. V gene TRBV5-1 combines with J gene TRBJ2-1; 9 nucleotides agree with TRBD1. Trimming removed 4 bases from V and 5 bases from J; junction bases left unmatched: 7. This CDR3 region has 15 residues. CDR1 SGHRS and CDR2 YFSETQ come from the germline V gene.

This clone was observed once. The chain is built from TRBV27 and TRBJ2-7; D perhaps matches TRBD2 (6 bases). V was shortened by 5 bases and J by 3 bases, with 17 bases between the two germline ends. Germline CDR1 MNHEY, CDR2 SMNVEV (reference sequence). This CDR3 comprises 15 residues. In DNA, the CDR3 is TGTGCCAGCAGTCCTCTAGTCGACGGGGGCTACGAGCAGTACTTC. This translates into CASSPLVDGGYEQYF.

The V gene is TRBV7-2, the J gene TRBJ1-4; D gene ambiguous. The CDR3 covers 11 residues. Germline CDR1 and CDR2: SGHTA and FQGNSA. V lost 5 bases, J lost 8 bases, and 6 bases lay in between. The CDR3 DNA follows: TGTGCCAGCAGCGGAGGAGAAAAACTGTTTTTT. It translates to CASSGGEKLFF.